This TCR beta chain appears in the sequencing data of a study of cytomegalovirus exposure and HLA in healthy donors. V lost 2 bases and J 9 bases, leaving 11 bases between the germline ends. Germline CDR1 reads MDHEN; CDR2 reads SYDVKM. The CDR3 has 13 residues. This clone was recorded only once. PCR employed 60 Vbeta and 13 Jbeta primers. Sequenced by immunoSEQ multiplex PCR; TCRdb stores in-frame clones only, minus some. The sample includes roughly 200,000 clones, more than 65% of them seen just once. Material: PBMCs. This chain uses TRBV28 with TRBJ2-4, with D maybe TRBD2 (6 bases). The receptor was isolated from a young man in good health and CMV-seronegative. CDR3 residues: CASSLEGGRIQYF. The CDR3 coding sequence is TGTGCCAGCAGTTTAGAGGGAGGTCGCATTCAGTACTTC.